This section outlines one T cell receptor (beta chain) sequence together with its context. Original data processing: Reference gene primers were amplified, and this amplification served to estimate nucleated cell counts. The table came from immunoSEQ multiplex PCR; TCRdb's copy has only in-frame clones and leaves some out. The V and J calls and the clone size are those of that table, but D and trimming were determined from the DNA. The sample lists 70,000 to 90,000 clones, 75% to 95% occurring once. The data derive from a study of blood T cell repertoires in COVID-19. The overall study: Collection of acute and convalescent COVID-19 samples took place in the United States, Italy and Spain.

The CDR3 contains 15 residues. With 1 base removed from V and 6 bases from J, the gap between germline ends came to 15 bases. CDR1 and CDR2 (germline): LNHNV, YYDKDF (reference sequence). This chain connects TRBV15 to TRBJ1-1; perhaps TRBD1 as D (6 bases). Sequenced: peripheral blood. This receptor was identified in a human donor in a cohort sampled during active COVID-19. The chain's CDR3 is CATSRGGGASPEAFF. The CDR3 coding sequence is TGTGCCACCAGCAGAGGTGGGGGGGCCTCACCTGAAGCTTTCTTT.